The rows below give T cell receptor beta chains drawn from one sample of a study of T cell repertoires in aging, cancer and after chemotherapy. TCRdb redid the calling of the multiplex PCR reads with MiXCR, one entry per CDR3 protein. Of 4,000 to 5,000 distinct CDR3 sequences in the sample, 20% to 30% were seen once. The sequenced sample was blood. The source of these receptors is a human donor with a blood cancer. The conserved cysteine and the conserved F or W are not part of the CDR3 here. Each record gives: V gene, J gene, CDR3 protein.

TRBV12-3/TRBV12-4	TRBJ2-1	ASSLIRQEEQF
TRBV6-6	TRBJ1-2	ASSSGDTFT
TRBV11-3	TRBJ1-3	ARSLALAGGPFSGNTIY
TRBV7-9	TRBJ1-6	ASSLGLVGSPLH
TRBV7-6	TRBJ2-3	ASSPTGATQY
TRBV7-9	TRBJ2-2	ATRTANTGELF
TRBV5-1	TRBJ2-2	ASISGSAVNTGELF
TRBV6-6	TRBJ2-3	ASRPLTTSGGFTDTQY
TRBV6-1	TRBJ1-1	ASSEALYVLNTEAF
TRBV12-5	TRBJ2-1	ASARETTYNEQF
TRBV20-1	TRBJ2-6	SASTSGRRSGANVLT
TRBV6-1	TRBJ2-5	ASSSYAGSQETQY
TRBV7-6	TRBJ2-5	ASSLGRLARVKTQY
TRBV7-9	TRBJ1-4	ASSLGQGALTNEKLF
TRBV29-1	TRBJ2-5	SAHSGEQETQY
TRBV25-1	TRBJ2-2	ASSESRAGDPGELF
TRBV6-5	TRBJ1-2	ASSYDTTEGYT
TRBV12-3/TRBV12-4	TRBJ1-1	ASSPNQGVTTEAF
TRBV12-3/TRBV12-4	TRBJ2-7	ASSWTESEQY
TRBV11-3	TRBJ2-2	ASSLGEGWAPNTGELF